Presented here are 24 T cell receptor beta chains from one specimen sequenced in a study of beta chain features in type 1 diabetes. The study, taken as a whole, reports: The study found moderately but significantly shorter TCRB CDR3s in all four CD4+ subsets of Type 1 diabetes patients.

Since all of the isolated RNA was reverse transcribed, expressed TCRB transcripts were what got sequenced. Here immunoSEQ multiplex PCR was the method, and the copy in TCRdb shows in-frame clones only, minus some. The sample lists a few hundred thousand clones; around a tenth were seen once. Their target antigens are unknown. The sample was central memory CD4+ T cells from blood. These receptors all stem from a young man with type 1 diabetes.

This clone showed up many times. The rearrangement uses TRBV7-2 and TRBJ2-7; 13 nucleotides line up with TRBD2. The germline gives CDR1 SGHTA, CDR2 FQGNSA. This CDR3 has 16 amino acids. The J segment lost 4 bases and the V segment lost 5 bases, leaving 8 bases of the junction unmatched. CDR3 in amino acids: CASSPRTSGSMYEQYF. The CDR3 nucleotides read TGTGCCAGCAGCCCGCGGACTAGCGGGAGTATGTACGAGCAGTACTTC.

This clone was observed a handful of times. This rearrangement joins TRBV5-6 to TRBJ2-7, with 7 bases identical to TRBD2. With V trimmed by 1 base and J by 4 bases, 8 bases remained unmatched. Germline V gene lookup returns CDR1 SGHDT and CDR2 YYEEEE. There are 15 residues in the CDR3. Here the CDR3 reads CASSLRGLAGYEQYF. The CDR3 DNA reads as TGTGCCAGCAGCTTGCGGGGGTTAGCGGGTTACGAGCAGTACTTC.

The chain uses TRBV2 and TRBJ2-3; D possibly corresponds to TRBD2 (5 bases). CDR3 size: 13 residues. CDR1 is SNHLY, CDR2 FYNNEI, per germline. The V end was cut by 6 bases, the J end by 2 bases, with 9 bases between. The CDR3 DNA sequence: TGTGCCAGCAGAGAGCGGAACACAGATACGCAGTATTTT. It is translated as CASRERNTDTQYF.

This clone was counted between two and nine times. CDR3 nucleotides: TGCAGCGTTGAAGTAACAGTACAAGAGACCCAGTACTTC. It is translated as CSVEVTVQETQYF. The genes are TRBV29-1 and TRBJ2-5; no definite D call. The germline V gene encodes CDR1 SQVTM and CDR2 ANQGSEA. The V end was cut by 1 base, the J end by 2 bases, with 8 bases between. The CDR3 has 13 residues.

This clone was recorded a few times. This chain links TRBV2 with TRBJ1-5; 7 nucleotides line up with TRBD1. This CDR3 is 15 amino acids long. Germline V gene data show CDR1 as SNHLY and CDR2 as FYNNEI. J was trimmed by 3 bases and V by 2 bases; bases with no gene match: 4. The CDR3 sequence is CASSETGAFNQPQHF. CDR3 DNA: TGTGCCAGCAGTGAAACAGGGGCTTTCAATCAGCCCCAGCATTTT. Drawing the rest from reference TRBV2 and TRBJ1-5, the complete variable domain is EPEVTQTPSHQVTQMGQEVILRCVPISNHLYFYWYRQILGQKVEFLVSFYNNEISEKSEIFDDQFSVERPDGSNFTLKIRSTKLEDSAMYFCASSETGAFNQPQHFGDGTRLSIL.

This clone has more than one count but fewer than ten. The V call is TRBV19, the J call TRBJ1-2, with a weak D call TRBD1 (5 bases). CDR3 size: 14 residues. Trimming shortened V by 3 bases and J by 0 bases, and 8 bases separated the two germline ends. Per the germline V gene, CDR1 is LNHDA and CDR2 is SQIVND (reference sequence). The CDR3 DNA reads TGTGCCAGTAGTATGGGGGTTGCTAACTATGGCTACACCTTC. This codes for CASSMGVANYGYTF.

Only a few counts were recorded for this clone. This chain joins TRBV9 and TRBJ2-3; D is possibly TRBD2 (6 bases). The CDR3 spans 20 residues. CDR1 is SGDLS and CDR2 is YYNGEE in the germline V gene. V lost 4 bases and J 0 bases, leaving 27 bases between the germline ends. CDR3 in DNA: TGTGCCAGCAGCAAACGCAGCGGGCCCCTGGGGGGTTTTAGCACAGATACGCAGTATTTT. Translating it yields CASSKRSGPLGGFSTDTQYF.

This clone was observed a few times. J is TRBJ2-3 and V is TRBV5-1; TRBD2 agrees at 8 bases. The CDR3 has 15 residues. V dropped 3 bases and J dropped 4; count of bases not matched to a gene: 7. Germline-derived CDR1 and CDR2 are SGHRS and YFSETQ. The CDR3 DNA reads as TGCGCCAGCAGCTCGGACAGCGGGAGCGCAGATACGCAGTATTTT. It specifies CASSSDSGSADTQYF.

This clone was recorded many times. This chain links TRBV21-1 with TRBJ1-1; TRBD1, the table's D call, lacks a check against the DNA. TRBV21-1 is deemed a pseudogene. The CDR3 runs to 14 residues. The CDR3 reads CASSIAGQLTEAFF. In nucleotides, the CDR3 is TGTGCCAGCAGCATTGCGGGACAGCTCACTGAAGCTTTCTTT.

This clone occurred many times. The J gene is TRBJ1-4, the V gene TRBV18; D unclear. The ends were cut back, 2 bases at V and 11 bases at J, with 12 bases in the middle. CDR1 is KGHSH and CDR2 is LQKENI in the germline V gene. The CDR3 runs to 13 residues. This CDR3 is CASSPFSVGKLFF. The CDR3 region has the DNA TGTGCCAGCTCACCATTCTCTGTGGGGAAACTGTTTTTT.

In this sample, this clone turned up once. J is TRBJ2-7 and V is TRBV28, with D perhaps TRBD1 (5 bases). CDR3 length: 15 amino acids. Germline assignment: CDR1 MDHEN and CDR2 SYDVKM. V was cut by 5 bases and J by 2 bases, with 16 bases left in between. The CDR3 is CASSRTGAAAYEQYF. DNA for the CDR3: TGTGCCAGCAGTCGTACAGGAGCAGCCGCCTACGAGCAGTACTTC.

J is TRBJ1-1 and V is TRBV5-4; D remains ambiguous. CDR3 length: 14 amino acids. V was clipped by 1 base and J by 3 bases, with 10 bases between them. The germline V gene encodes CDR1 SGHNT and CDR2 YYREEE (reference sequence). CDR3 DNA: TGTGCCAGCAGCTTGTTCAGGACTGACACTGAAGCTTTCTTT. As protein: CASSLFRTDTEAFF.

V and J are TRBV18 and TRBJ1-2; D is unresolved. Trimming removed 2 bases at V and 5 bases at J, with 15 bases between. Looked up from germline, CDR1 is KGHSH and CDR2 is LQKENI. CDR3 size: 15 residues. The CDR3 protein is CASSPNKGPGYGYTF. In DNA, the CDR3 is TGTGCCAGCTCACCAAACAAGGGTCCCGGTTATGGCTACACCTTC.

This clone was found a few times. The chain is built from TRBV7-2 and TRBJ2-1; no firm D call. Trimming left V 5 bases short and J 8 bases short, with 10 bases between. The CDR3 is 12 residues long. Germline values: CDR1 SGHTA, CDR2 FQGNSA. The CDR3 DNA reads TGTGCCAGCAGCGCGGTTCGCGATGAGCAGTTCTTC. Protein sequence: CASSAVRDEQFF.

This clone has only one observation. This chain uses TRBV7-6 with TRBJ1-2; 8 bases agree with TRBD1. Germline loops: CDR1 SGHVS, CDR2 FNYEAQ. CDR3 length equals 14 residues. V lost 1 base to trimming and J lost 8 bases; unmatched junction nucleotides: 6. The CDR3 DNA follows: TGTGCCAGCAGCTTAGAGGGACAGGTCGGGGGCTACACCTTC. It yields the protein CASSLEGQVGGYTF.

CDR3 nucleotides: TGTGCCATCAGTCCGAGGGGGAATCCCACAGATACGCAGTATTTT. Translated: CAISPRGNPTDTQYF. V and J are TRBV10-3 and TRBJ2-3, with D maybe TRBD1 (6 bases). From germline, CDR1 is ENHRY and CDR2 SYGVKD. Trimming took 5 bases from V and 2 from J, leaving 14 bases between them. This CDR3 comprises 15 residues.

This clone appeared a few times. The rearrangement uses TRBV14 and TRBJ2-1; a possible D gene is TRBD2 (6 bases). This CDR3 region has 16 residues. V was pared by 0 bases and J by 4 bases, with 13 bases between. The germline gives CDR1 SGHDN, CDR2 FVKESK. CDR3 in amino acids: CASSQEGLALYNEQFF. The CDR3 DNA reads TGTGCCAGCAGCCAAGAGGGCCTAGCGCTGTACAATGAGCAGTTCTTC.

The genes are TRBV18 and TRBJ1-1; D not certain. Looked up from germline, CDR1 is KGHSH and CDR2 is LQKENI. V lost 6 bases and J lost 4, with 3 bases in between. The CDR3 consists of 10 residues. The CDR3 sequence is CASSSTEAFF. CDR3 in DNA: TGTGCCAGCTCCAGCACTGAAGCTTTCTTT.

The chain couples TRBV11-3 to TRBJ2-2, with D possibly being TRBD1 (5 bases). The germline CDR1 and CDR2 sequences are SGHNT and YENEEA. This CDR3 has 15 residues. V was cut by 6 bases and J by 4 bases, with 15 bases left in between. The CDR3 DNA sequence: TGTGCCAGCAGATCTGCTATACAGGCCACCGGGGAGCTGTTTTTT. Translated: CASRSAIQATGELFF.

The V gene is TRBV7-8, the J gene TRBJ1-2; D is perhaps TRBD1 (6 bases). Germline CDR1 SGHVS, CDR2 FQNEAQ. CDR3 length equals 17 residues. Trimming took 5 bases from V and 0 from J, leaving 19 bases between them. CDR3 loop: CASSPEGGASANYGYTF. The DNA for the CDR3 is TGTGCCAGCAGCCCCGAAGGGGGGGCCTCGGCTAACTATGGCTACACCTTC. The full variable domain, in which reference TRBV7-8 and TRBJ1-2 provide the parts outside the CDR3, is GAGVSQSPRYKVAKRGQDVALRCDPISGHVSLFWYQQALGQGPEFLTYFQNEAQLDKSGLPSDRFFAERPEGSVSTLKIQRTQQEDSAVYLCASSPEGGASANYGYTFGSGTRLTVV.

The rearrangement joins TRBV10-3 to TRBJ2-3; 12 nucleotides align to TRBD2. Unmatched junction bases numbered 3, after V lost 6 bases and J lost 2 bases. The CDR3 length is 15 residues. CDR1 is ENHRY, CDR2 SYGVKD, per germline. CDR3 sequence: CAISGLAGPTDTQYF. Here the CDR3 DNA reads TGTGCCATCAGCGGACTAGCGGGACCCACAGATACGCAGTATTTT.

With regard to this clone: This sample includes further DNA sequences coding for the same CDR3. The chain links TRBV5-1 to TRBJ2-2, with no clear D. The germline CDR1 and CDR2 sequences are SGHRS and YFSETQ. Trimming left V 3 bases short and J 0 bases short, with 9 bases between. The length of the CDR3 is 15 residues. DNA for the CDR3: TGCGCCAGCAGCTCCCGGACCTCGAACACCGGGGAGCTGTTTTTT. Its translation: CASSSRTSNTGELFF. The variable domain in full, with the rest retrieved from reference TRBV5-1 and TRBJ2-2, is KAGVTQTPRYLIKTRGQQVTLSCSPISGHRSVSWYQQTPGQGLQFLFEYFSETQRNKGNFPGRFSGRQFSNSRSEMNVSTLELGDSALYLCASSSRTSNTGELFFGEGSRLTVL.

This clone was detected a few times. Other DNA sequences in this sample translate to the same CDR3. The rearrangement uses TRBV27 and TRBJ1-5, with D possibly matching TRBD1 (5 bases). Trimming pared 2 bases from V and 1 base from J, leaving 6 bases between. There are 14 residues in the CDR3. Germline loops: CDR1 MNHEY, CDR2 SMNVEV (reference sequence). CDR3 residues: CASSLQGSNQPQHF. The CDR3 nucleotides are TGTGCCAGCAGTTTACAGGGAAGCAATCAGCCCCAGCATTTT.

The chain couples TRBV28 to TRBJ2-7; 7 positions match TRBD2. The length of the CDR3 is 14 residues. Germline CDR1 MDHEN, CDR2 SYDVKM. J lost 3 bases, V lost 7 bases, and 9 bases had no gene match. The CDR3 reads CASTLGGRGYEQYF. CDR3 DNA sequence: TGTGCCAGCACCTTAGGTGGGAGGGGCTACGAGCAGTACTTC.